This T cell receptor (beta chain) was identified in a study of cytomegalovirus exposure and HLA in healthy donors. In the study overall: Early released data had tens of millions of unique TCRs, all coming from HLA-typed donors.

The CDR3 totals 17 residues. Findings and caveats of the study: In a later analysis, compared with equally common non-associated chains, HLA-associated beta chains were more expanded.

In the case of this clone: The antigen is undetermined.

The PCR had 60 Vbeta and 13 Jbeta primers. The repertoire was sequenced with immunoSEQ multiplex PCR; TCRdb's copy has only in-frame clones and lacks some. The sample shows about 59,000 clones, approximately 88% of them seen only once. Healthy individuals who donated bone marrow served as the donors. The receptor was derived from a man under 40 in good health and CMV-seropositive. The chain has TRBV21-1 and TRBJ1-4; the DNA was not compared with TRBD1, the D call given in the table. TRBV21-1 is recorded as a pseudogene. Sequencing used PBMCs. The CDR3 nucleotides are TGTGCCAGCAGCGAACAGGGGGAGGAGGCAACTAATGAAAAACTGTTTTTT. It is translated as CASSEQGEEATNEKLFF.